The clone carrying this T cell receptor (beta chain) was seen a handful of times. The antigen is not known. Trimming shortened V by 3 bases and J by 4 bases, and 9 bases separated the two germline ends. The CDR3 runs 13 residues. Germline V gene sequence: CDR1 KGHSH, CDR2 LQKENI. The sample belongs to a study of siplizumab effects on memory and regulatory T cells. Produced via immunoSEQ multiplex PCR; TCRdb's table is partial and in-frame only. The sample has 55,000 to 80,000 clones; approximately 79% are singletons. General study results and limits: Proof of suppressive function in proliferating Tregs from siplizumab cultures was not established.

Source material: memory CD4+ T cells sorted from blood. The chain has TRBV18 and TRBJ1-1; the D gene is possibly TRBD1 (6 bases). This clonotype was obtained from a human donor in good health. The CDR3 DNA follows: TGTGCCAGCTCACCGGCCAGGGGCACTGAAGCTTTCTTT. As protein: CASSPARGTEAFF.